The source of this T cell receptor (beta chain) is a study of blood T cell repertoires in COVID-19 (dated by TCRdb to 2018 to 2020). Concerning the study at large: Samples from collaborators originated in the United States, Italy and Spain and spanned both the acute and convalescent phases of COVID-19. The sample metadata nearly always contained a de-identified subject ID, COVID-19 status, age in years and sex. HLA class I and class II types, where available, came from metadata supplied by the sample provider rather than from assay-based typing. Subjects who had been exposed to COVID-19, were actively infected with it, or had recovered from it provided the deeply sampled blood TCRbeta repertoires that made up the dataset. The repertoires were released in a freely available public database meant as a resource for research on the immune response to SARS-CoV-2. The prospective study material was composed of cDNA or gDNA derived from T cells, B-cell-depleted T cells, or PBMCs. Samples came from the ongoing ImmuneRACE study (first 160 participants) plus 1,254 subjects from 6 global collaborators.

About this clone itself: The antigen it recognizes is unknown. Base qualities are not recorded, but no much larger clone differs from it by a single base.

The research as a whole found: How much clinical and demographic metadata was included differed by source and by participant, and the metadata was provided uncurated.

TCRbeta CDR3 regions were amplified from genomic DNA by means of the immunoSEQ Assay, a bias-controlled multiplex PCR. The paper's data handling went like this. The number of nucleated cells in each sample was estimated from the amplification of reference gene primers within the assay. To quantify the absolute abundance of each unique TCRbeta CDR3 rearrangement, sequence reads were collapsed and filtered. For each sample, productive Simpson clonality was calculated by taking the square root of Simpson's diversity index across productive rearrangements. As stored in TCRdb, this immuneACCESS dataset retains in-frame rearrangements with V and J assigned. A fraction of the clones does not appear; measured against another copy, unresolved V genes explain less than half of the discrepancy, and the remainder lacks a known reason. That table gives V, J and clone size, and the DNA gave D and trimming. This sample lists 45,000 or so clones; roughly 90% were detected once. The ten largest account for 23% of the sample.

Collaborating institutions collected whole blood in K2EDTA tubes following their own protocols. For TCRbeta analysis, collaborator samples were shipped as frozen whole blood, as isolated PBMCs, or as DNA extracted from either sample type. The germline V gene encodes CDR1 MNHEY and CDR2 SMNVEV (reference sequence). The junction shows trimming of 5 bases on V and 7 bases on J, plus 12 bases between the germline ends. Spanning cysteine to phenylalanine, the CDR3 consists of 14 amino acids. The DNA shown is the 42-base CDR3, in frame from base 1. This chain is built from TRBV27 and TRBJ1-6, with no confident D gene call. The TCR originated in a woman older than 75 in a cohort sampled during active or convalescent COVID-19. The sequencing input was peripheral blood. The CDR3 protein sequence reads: CASSPRESNSPLHF. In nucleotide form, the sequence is TGTGCCAGCAGTCCTCGGGAGAGCAATTCACCCCTCCACTTT.